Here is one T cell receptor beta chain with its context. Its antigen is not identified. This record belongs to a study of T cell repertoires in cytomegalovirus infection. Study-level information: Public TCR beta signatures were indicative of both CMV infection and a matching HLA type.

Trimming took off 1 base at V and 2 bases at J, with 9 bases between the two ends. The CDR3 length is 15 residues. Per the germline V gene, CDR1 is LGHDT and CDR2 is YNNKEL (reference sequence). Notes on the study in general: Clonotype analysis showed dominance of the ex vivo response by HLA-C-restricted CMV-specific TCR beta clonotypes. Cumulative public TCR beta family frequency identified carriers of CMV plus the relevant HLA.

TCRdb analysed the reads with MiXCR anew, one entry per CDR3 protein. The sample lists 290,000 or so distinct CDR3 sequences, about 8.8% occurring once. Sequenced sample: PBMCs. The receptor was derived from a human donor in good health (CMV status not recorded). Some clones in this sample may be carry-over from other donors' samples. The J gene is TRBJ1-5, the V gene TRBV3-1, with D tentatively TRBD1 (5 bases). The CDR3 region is CASSQGKGRNQPQHF. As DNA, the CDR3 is TGTGCCAGCAGCCAAGGAAAGGGGCGCAATCAGCCCCAGCATTTT.